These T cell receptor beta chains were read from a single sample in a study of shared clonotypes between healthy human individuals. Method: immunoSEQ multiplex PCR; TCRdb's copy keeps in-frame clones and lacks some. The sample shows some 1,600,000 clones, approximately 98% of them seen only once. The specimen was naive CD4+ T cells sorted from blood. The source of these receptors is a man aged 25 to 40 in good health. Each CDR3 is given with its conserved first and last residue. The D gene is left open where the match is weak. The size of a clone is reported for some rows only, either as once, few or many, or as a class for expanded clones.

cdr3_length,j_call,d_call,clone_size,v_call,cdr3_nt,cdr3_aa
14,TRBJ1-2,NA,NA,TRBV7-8,TGTGCCAGCAGCTTATCCCCCAGGGTCTATGGCTACACCTTC,CASSLSPRVYGYTF
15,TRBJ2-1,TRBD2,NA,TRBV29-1,TGCAGCGTAGGGGGTAGCGGGAGGCCTGTATACGAGCAGTTCTTC,CSVGGSGRPVYEQFF
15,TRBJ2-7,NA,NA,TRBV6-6,TGTGCCAGCAAAATATCGGGGGCAGGGGGCTACGAGCAGTACTTC,CASKISGAGGYEQYF
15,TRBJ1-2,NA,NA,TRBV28,TGTGCCAGCAGTTCCCGAGCGAGGGGCCGATATGGCTACACCTTC,CASSSRARGRYGYTF
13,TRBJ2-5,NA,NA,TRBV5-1,TGCGCCAGCAGCTATGACAGGTGGGAGACCCAGTACTTC,CASSYDRWETQYF
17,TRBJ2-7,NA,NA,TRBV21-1,TGTGCCAGCAGCAAAGGAGGACAGTTTATTAGGGCCTACGAGCAGTACTTC,CASSKGGQFIRAYEQYF
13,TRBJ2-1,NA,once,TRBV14,TGTGCCAGCAGCGTGGGACCGAACAATGAGCAGTTCTTC,CASSVGPNNEQFF
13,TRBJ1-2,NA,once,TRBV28,TGTGCCAACCTAGACCCCCTCACCTATGGCTACACCTTC,CANLDPLTYGYTF
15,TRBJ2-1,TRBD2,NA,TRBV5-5,TGTGCCAGCAGCTTCCTTAGCGGGAGCTGGAATGAGCAGTTCTTC,CASSFLSGSWNEQFF
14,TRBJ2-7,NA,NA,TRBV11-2,TGTGCCAGCAGCTTGACAGACAGAAACTACGAGCAGTACTTC,CASSLTDRNYEQYF
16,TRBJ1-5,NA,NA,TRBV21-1,TGTGCCAGCAGCAAAGGGGGACAAAGGGCTAATCAGCCCCAGCATTTT,CASSKGGQRANQPQHF
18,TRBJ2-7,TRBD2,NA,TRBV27,TGTGCCAGCAGTTTATATCTAGCGGGAACGGGAGGGATCAACGAGCAGTACTTC,CASSLYLAGTGGINEQYF
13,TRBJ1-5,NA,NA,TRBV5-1,TGCGCCAGCAGCTTGTATGGAAATCAGCCCCAGCATTTT,CASSLYGNQPQHF
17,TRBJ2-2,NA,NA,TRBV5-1,TGCGCCAGCAAGGTAAAAGTGAAGGGAACGGACACCGGGGAGCTGTTTTTT,CASKVKVKGTDTGELFF
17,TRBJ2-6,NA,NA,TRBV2,TGTGCCAGCAGTGAAGACGGGGCGAGTTCTGGGGCCAACGTCCTGACTTTC,CASSEDGASSGANVLTF
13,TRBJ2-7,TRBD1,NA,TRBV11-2,TGTGCCAGCAGCTTTGACAGGGGCCACGAGCAGTACTTC,CASSFDRGHEQYF
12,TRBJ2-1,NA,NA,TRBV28,TGTGCCAGCGGCTGGACTGGAGGCGAGCAGTTCTTC,CASGWTGGEQFF
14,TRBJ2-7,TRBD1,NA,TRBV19,TGTGCCAGTAGTATTTTCGGACAGGGCGACGAGCAGTACTTC,CASSIFGQGDEQYF
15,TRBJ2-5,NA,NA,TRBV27,TGTGCCAGCAGTACCCCACTTGAGGCACAAGAGACCCAGTACTTC,CASSTPLEAQETQYF
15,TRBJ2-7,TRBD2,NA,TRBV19,TGTGCCAGTAGTCTTACTAGCGGGGTCCGGGGCGAGCAGTACTTC,CASSLTSGVRGEQYF
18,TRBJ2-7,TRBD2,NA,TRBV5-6,TGTGCCAGCAGCTTGAGGGTCCTAGCGGGAGGGAAGTCCTACGAGCAGTACTTC,CASSLRVLAGGKSYEQYF
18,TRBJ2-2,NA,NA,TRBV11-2,TGTGCCAGCAGCTTATTAAGCATACGTGAGTTAAACACCGGGGAGCTGTTTTTT,CASSLLSIRELNTGELFF
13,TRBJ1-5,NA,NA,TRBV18,TGTGCCAGCTCACCAGAGAGGGTAGGGGCCCAGCATTTT,CASSPERVGAQHF
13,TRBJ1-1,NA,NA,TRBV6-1,TGTGCCAGCAGGATCCAGGGGCTGGGTGAAGCTTTCTTT,CASRIQGLGEAFF
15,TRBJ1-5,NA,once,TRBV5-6,TGTGCCAGCAGCTTAGGCGGGGGCGTGAATCAGCCCCAGCATTTT,CASSLGGGVNQPQHF
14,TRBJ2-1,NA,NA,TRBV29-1,TGCAGCGTTGAAGTAGGAACAGCGTACAATGAGCAGTTCTTC,CSVEVGTAYNEQFF
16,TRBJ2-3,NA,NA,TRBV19,TGTGCCAGTAGTATGGTGAGGGGCGGGAAGACAGATACGCAGTATTTT,CASSMVRGGKTDTQYF
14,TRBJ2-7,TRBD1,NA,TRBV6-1,TGTGCCACCGCAAGAGGGACAGGGGTCTACGAGCAGTACTTC,CATARGTGVYEQYF
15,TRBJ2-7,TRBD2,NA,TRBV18,TGTGCCAGCTTAGGCGGATCTAGCGGGAACTACGAGCAGTACTTC,CASLGGSSGNYEQYF
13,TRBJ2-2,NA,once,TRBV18,TGTGCCAGCTCACCAATTGGAACCGGGGAGCTGTTTTTT,CASSPIGTGELFF
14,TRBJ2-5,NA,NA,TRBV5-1,TGCGCCAGCAGCCATGACAGCGGCCAAGAGACCCAGTACTTC,CASSHDSGQETQYF
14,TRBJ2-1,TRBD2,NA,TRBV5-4,TGTGCCAGCAGCTTGAGCGGGAGTTCGAATGAGCAGTTCTTC,CASSLSGSSNEQFF
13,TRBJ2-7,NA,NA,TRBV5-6,TGTGCCAGCAGCTTGGGGGACCCCTACGAGCAGTACTTC,CASSLGDPYEQYF
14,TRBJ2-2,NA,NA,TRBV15,TGTGCCACCAGCATAACAGGGTTAACCGGGGAGCTGTTTTTT,CATSITGLTGELFF
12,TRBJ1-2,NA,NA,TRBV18,TGTGCCAGCTCAGCCAGGCAGGATGGCTACACCTTC,CASSARQDGYTF
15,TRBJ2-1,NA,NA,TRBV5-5,TGTGCCAGCAGCCCCTTGGAAATACCAGCGAATGAGCAGTTCTTC,CASSPLEIPANEQFF
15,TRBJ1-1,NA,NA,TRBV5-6,TGTGCCAGCAGCTTGGTGGACATCTCGAACACTGAAGCTTTCTTT,CASSLVDISNTEAFF
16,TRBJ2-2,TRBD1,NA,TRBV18,TGTGCCAGCTCACCAACGGGACAGGGAAACACCGGGGAGCTGTTTTTT,CASSPTGQGNTGELFF
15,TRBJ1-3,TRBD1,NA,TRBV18,TGTGCCAGCTCACCCCCGTATCGGGACAGTGACACCATATATTTT,CASSPPYRDSDTIYF
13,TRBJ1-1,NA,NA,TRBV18,TGTGCCAGCTCTTTAACAGGGAACACTGAAGCTTTCTTT,CASSLTGNTEAFF
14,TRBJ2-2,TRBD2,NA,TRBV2,TGTGCCCTGACTAGCGGGGTCAACACCGGGGAGCTGTTTTTT,CALTSGVNTGELFF
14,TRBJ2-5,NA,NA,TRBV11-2,TGTGCCAGCAGCGATGTTAGGGGCTTACAGACCCAGTACTTC,CASSDVRGLQTQYF
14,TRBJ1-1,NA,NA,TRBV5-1,TGCGCCAGCAGCTTGGCGTCACAGGTCACTGAAGCTTTCTTT,CASSLASQVTEAFF
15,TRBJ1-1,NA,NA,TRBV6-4,TGTGCCAGCAGTGCCGACCGCGGCGCGAACACTGAAGCTTTCTTT,CASSADRGANTEAFF
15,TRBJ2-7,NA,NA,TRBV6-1,TGTGCCAGCAGTGAAGCGCCGTGGGGAGGCTACGAGCAGTACTTC,CASSEAPWGGYEQYF